This T cell receptor beta chain appears in the sequencing data of a study of blood T cell repertoires in COVID-19. Study background: Whether acute or convalescent, the COVID-19 samples came from the United States, Italy and Spain. In each case, the material was cDNA or gDNA derived from T cells, B-cell-depleted T cells, or PBMCs.

Germline CDR1 SNHLY, CDR2 FYNNEI. V trimming: 11 bases; J trimming: 3 bases; junction bases outside the gene matches: 9. There are 14 residues in the CDR3. Seattle participants joined during active infection and were tracked over time. Per the authors' pipeline: Nucleated cell counts were estimated from reference gene primer amplification. Measured with immunoSEQ multiplex PCR; TCRdb has only the in-frame clones, and not every one. D and trimming come from the DNA, and the V and J calls and clone size come from that table. The profile shows some 190,000 clones, approximately 80% of them singletons. The rearrangement uses TRBV2 and TRBJ2-1; 8 bases agree with TRBD1. The TCR originated in a woman aged 40 to 50 with COVID-19, enrolled during active disease. Sequenced: peripheral blood. CDR3 region: CASYDRGIYNEQFF. CDR3 coding DNA: TGTGCCTCATACGACAGGGGCATCTACAATGAGCAGTTCTTC.